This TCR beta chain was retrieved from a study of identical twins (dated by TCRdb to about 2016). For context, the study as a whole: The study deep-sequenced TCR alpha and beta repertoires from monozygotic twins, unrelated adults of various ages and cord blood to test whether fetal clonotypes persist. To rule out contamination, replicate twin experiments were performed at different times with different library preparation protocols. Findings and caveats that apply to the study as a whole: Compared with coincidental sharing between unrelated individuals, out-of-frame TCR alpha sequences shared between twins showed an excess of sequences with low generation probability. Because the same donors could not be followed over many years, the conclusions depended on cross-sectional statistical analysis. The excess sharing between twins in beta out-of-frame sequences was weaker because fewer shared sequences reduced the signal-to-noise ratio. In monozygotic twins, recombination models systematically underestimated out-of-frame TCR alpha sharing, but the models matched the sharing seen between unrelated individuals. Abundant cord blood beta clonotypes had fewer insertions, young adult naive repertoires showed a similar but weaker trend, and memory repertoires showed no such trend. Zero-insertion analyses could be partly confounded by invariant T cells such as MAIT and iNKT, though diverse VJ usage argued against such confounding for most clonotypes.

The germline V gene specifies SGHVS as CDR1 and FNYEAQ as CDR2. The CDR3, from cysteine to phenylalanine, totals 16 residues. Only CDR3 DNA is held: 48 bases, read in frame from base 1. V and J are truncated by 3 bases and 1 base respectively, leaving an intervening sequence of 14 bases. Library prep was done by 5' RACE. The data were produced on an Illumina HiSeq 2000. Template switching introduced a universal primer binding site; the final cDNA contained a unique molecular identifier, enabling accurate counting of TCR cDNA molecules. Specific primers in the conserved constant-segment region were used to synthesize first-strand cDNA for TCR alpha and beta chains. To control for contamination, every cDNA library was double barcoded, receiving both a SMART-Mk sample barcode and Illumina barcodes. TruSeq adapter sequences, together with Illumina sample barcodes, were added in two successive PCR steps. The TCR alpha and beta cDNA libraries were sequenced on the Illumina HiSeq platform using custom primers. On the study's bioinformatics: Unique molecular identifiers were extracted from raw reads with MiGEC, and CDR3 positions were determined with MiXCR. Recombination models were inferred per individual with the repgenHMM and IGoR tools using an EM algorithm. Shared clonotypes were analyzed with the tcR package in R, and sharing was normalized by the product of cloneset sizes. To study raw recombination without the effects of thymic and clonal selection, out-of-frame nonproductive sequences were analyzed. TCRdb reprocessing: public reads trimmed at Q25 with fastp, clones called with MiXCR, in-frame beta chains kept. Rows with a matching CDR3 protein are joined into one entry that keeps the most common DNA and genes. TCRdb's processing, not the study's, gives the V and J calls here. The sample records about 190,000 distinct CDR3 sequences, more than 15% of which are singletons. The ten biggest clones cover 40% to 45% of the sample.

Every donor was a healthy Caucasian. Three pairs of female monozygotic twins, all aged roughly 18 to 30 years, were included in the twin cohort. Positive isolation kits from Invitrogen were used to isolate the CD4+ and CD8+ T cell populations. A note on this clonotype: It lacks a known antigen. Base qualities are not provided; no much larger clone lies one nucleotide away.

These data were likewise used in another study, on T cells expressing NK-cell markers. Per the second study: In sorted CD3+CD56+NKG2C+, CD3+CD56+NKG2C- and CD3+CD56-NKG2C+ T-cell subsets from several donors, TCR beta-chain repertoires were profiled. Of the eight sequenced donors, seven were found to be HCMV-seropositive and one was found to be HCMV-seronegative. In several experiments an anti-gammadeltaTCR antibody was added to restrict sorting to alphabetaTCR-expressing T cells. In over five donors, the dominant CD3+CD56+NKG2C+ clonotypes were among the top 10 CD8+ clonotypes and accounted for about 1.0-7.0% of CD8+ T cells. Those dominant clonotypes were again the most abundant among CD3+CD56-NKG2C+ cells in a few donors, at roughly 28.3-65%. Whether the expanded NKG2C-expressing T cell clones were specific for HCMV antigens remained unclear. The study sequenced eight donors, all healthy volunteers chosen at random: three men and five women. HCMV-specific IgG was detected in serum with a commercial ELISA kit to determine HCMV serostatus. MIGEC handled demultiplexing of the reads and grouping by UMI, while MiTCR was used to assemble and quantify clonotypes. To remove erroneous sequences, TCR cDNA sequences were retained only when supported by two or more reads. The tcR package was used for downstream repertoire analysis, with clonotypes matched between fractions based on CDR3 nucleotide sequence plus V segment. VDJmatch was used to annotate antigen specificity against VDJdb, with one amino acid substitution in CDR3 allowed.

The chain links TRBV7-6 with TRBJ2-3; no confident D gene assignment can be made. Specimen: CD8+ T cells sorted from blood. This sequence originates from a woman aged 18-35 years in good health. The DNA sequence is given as TGTGCCAGCAGCTTTGATGAGGAGCGAGGCACAGATACGCAGTATTTT. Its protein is CASSFDEERGTDTQYF.